One sample yielded the 22 T cell receptor beta chains listed below, sequenced in a study of T cell therapy after organ transplantation. Antigens for these TCRs are unknown. Time point reported: 4-8 weeks after completion of therapy. Method: immunoSEQ multiplex PCR; TCRdb's copy keeps in-frame clones and lacks some. The table has 20,000 or so clones, over 75% seen once. Sequenced here: CD8+ T cells from blood, sampled after autologous CMV-specific T cell therapy. These receptors came from a human patient who had received a solid organ transplant and had CMV disease. These T cells may partly come from the graft donor.

The chain combines TRBV4-1 with TRBJ2-7; 7 nucleotides align to TRBD1. Germline lookup yields CDR1 MGHRA and CDR2 YSYEKL. Trimming at V came to 2 bases and at J to 2 bases, leaving 3 bases not matched to a gene. CDR3 size: 14 residues. As DNA, the CDR3 is TGCGCCAGCAGCCAACGGGACAGAGCCTACGAGCAGTACTTC. Translation gives CASSQRDRAYEQYF.

This rearrangement joins TRBV4-3 to TRBJ1-3; 9 nucleotides match TRBD1. This CDR3 is built from 16 residues. J lost 2 bases, V lost 4 bases, and 6 bases had no gene match. CDR1 is LGHNA and CDR2 is YSLEER in the germline V gene. CDR3 nucleotides: TGCGCCAGCAGCCGAGGACAGGGGATGACTGGAAACACCATATATTTT. It translates to CASSRGQGMTGNTIYF.

This rearrangement joins TRBV12-5 to TRBJ1-2; D unresolved. Per the germline V gene, CDR1 is LGHNT and CDR2 is FRNRAP. Trimming pared 2 bases from V and 5 bases from J, leaving 9 bases between. The CDR3 is made up of 13 amino acids. CDR3: CASGLWETYGYTF. CDR3 nucleotide sequence: TGTGCTAGTGGTTTGTGGGAAACGTATGGCTACACCTTC.

The chain employs TRBV19 and TRBJ1-5; D possibly corresponds to TRBD1 (6 bases). The CDR3 length is 15 residues. V was shortened by 7 bases and J by 0 bases, with 13 bases between the two germline ends. The germline V gene has CDR1 LNHDA and CDR2 SQIVND (reference sequence). In DNA, the CDR3 is TGTGCCAGTACTCAAGGACAGCATAGCAATCAGCCCCAGCATTTT. Protein product: CASTQGQHSNQPQHF.

This clone was observed a handful of times. V usage is TRBV6-5 and J usage is TRBJ2-7, with D unresolved. The CDR3 contains 11 residues. Germline loops: CDR1 MNHEY, CDR2 SVGAGI. The CDR3 DNA reads TGTACGACGAGCAGCTCCTACGAGCAGTACTTC. This sequence encodes CTTSSSYEQYF.

The V gene is TRBV19, the J gene TRBJ2-1, with 10 bases aligning to TRBD2. J lost 8 bases, V lost 1 base, and 8 bases had no gene match. This CDR3 contains 16 residues. The V gene's germline CDR1 is LNHDA and CDR2 SQIVND (reference sequence). CDR3 sequence (DNA): TGTGCCAGTAGTATAGCAGCGGGAGGGCGAGGCGATGAGCAGTTCTTC. Its protein is CASSIAAGGRGDEQFF.

The chain is built from TRBV19 and TRBJ1-1, with 8 nucleotides matching TRBD1. Germline V gene data show CDR1 as LNHDA and CDR2 as SQIVND (reference sequence). This CDR3 comprises 16 residues. The V gene end was trimmed by 11 bases and the J gene end by 3 bases; junction bases not matched to a gene: 17. CDR3 bases: TGTGCCCTTGGGTCTGGGCCAGGGGGCGAGGACACTGAAGCTTTCTTT. This codes for CALGSGPGGEDTEAFF. The full variable domain, its missing parts supplied by reference TRBV19 and TRBJ1-1, is DGGITQSPKYLFRKEGQNVTLSCEQNLNHDAMYWYRQDPGQGLRLIYYSQIVNDFQKGDIAEGYSVSREKKESFPLTVTSAQKNPTAFYLCALGSGPGGEDTEAFFGQGTRLTVV.

The V call is TRBV7-6, the J call TRBJ1-3; D gene ambiguous. The CDR3 length is 15 residues. Germline V gene data show CDR1 as SGHVS and CDR2 as FNYEAQ. V shed 5 bases and J shed 0 bases, with 11 bases lying between them. CDR3 protein: CASSPVGGSGNTIYF. The CDR3 nucleotides are TGTGCCAGCAGCCCTGTGGGTGGCTCTGGAAACACCATATATTTT.

J is TRBJ1-1 and V is TRBV6-1; tentative D call: TRBD1 (6 bases). The V end was cut by 6 bases, the J end by 4 bases, with 15 bases between. The germline V gene encodes CDR1 MNHNS and CDR2 SASEGT. The CDR3 spans 14 residues. The CDR3 is CASSQGAGVTEAFF. The CDR3 DNA sequence: TGTGCCAGCAGCCAAGGGGCAGGGGTCACTGAAGCTTTCTTT.

CDR3 sequence reads: CASSKRDAQLPGAFF. The DNA for the CDR3 is TGTGCCAGCAGCAAACGGGACGCCCAGCTTCCGGGAGCTTTCTTT. The J gene is TRBJ1-1, the V gene TRBV5-5; possibly TRBD1 for D (5 bases). Trimming left V 4 bases short and J 10 bases short, with 23 bases between. Looked up from germline, CDR1 is SGHKS and CDR2 is YYEKEE (reference sequence). The CDR3 runs to 15 residues.

This sequence joins TRBV19 and TRBJ2-5; 7 nucleotides line up with TRBD1. Germline values: CDR1 LNHDA, CDR2 SQIVND (reference sequence). J was trimmed by 5 bases and V by 4 bases; bases with no gene match: 10. The CDR3 totals 15 residues. The CDR3 coding sequence is TGTGCCAGTAGTACCCCTCGAGGGGGCGGGGAGACCCAGTACTTC. This sequence encodes CASSTPRGGGETQYF.

DNA of the CDR3: TGTGCCAGCAGCACCCGGGATTCCCCTTTGGATGGCTACACCTTC. It codes for CASSTRDSPLDGYTF. This chain joins TRBV5-6 and TRBJ1-2; D is ambiguous. The CDR3 is 15 residues long. V lost 4 bases to trimming and J lost 6 bases, with 19 bases between them. Germline loops: CDR1 SGHDT, CDR2 YYEEEE.

DNA for the CDR3: TGTGCCAGCAGTGAAGCAGCGGGAGGGCAAGAGACCCAGTACTTC. It specifies CASSEAAGGQETQYF. The V gene is TRBV6-1, the J gene TRBJ2-5; 10 nucleotides line up with TRBD2. CDR3 size: 15 residues. Germline CDR1 and CDR2: MNHNS and SASEGT. The trim removed 0 bases at V and 2 bases at J, leaving 0 bases unmatched.

The chain couples TRBV4-2 to TRBJ1-1; no clear D. The CDR3 is 14 residues long. Deletions cut 5 bases from V and 0 bases from J, with 10 bases between. Germline V gene lookup returns CDR1 LGHNA and CDR2 YNFKEQ. The CDR3: CASSTWTVNTEAFF. In DNA form, the CDR3 reads TGTGCCAGCAGCACCTGGACCGTGAACACTGAAGCTTTCTTT.

The genes are TRBV19 and TRBJ1-5, with unresolved D. Germline V gene lookup returns CDR1 LNHDA and CDR2 SQIVND (reference sequence). With 9 bases removed from V and 0 bases from J, the gap between germline ends came to 12 bases. This CDR3 is built from 14 residues. The CDR3 nucleotides read TGTGCCAGCCTAGACCCCTATAGCAATCAGCCCCAGCATTTT. It codes for CASLDPYSNQPQHF.

J is TRBJ2-5 and V is TRBV7-9; 9 bases fit TRBD2. Germline V gene sequence: CDR1 SEHNR, CDR2 FQNEAQ (reference sequence). Trimming at V came to 6 bases and at J to 5 bases, leaving 13 bases not matched to a gene. The CDR3 consists of 16 residues. The CDR3, as DNA: TGTGCCAGCAGTTCCTCGGTAGCGGGGGTGTGGGAGACCCAGTACTTC. Its protein product is CASSSSVAGVWETQYF.

V usage is TRBV4-1 and J usage is TRBJ2-7; perhaps D is TRBD1 or TRBD2 (6 bases each). V lost 4 bases, J lost 4 bases, and 14 bases lay in between. This CDR3 is 14 amino acids long. Germline V gene data show CDR1 as MGHRA and CDR2 as YSYEKL. The CDR3 is CASSRDGGGYEQYF. The DNA for the CDR3 is TGCGCCAGCAGCCGAGACGGAGGGGGGTACGAGCAGTACTTC.

The J gene is TRBJ1-1, the V gene TRBV7-9; D not certain. The germline V and J ends were trimmed by 1 base and 2 bases, with 5 bases remaining between them. This CDR3 has 13 residues. From germline, CDR1 is SEHNR and CDR2 FQNEAQ (reference sequence). DNA of the CDR3: TGTGCCAGCAGCTTAGGAGCAAACACTGAAGCTTTCTTT. Amino acids: CASSLGANTEAFF.

The chain uses TRBV5-4 and TRBJ2-5, with D maybe TRBD2 (5 bases). The CDR3 extends over 15 amino acids. The germline V gene has CDR1 SGHNT and CDR2 YYREEE (reference sequence). V shed 3 bases and J shed 5 bases, with 17 bases lying between them. Here the CDR3 DNA reads TGTGCCAGCAGCTCACCTATGGACTCCATGGAGACCCAGTACTTC. As protein: CASSSPMDSMETQYF.

This clone was counted between two and nine times. The chain combines TRBV6-1 with TRBJ1-5; TRBD1 matches 8 bases. Germline V gives CDR1 MNHNS, CDR2 SASEGT. V lost 3 bases to trimming and J lost 7 bases; unmatched junction nucleotides: 8. The CDR3 is 15 residues long. The CDR3 loop is CASSDDGTGSQPQHF. In nucleotides, the CDR3 is TGTGCCAGCAGTGACGACGGGACAGGCTCCCAGCCCCAGCATTTT.

This clone was seen only a few times. V and J are TRBV4-2 and TRBJ1-1; no firm D call. Per germline, CDR1 LGHNA and CDR2 YNFKEQ. V was cut by 5 bases and J by 10 bases, with 11 bases left in between. This CDR3 spans 11 amino acids. The CDR3 is CASSSEDGAFF. The CDR3 DNA reads TGTGCCAGCAGCTCCGAGGACGGAGCTTTCTTT.

This sequence joins TRBV11-3 and TRBJ1-1; the D gene is possibly TRBD1 (5 bases). Trimming removed 4 bases from V and 5 bases from J, with 14 bases in between. This CDR3 region has 14 residues. Germline assignment: CDR1 SGHNT and CDR2 YENEEA. This CDR3 is CASSSGAEVTEAFF. The CDR3 bases are TGTGCCAGCAGCTCCGGGGCGGAGGTAACTGAAGCTTTCTTT.